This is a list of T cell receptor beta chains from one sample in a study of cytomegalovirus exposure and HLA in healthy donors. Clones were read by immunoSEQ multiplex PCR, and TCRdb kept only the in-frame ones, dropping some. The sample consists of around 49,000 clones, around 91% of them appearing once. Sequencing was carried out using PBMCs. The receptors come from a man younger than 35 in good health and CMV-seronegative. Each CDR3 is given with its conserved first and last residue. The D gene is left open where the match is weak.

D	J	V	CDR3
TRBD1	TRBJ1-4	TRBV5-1	CASSLEEGAGEKLFF
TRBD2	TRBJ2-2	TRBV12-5	CASGLWGGSTGELFF
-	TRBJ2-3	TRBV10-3	CATWPQDTQYF
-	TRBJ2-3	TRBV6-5	CASSYVTSTDTQYF
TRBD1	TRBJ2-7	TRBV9	CASSAYGTVGYEQYF
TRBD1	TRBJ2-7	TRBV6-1	CASSALTGSGDEQYF
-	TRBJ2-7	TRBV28	CASSTLALRAGEQYF
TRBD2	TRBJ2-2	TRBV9	CASSGGGTSTGELFF
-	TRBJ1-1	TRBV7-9	CASSLSPPIEAFF
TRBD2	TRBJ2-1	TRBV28	CASSAHSGTRGYNEQFF
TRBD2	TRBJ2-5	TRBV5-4	CASSVGLAGAETQYF
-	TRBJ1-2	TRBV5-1	CASSFKPDSYGYTF
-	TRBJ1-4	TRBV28	CASNKIATNEKLFF
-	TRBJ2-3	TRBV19	CASSTAQGADTQYF
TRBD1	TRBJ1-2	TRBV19	CASSQGQGFGSGYTF
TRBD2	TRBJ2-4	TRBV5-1	CASSLRSSGSGKNIQYF
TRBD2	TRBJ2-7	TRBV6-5	CASSLAGTLSYEQYF
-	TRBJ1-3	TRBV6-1	CASSTLGLSGNTIYF
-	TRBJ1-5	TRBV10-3	CAISDARELGPQHF
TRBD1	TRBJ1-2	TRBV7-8	CASSLVGSGQGDSIYGYTF
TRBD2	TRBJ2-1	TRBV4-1	CASSPGVVAGGDEQFF
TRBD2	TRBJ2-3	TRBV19	CASSLRLAGDLRYTQYF